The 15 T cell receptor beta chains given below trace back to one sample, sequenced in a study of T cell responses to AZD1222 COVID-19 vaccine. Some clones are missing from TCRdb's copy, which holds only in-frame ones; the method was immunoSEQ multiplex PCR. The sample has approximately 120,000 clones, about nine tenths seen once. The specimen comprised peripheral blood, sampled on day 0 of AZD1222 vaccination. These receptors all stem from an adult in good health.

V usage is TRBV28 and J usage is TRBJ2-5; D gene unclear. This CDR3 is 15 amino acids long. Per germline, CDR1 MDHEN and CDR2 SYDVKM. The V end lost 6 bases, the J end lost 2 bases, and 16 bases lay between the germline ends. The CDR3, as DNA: TGTGCCAGCAGCCCAACCGCCAGATCGCAAGAGACCCAGTACTTC. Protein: CASSPTARSQETQYF.

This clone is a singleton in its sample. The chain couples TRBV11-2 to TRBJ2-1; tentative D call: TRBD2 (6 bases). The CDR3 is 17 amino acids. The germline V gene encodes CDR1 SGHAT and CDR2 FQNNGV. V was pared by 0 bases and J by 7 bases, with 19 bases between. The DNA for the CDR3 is TGTGCCAGCAGCTTAGATGAGACGGGAGTATATATAAATGAGCAGTTCTTC. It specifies CASSLDETGVYINEQFF.

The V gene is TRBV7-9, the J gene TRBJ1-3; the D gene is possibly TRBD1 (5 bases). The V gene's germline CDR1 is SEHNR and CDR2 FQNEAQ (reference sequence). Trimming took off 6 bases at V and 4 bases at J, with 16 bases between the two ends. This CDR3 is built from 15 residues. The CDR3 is CASRSQEERGNTIYF. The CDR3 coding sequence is TGTGCCAGCAGATCACAGGAAGAACGGGGAAACACCATATATTTT.

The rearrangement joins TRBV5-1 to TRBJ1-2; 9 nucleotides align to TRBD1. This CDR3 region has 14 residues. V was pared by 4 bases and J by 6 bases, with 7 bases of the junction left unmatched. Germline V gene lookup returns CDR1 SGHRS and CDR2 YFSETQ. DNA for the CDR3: TGCGCCAGCAGCCTACGGACAGGGGAGGATGGCTACACCTTC. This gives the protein CASSLRTGEDGYTF.

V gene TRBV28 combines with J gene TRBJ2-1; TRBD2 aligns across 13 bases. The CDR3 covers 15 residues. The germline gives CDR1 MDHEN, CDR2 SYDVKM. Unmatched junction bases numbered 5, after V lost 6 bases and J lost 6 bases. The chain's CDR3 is CASRVRLAGGNEQFF. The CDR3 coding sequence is TGTGCCAGCAGGGTTCGACTAGCGGGAGGCAATGAGCAGTTCTTC.

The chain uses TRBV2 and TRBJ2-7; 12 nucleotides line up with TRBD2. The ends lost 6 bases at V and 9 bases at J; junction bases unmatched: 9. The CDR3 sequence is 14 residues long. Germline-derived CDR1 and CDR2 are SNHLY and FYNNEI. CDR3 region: CASSRLAGVLVQYF. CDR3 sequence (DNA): TGTGCCAGCAGCCGACTAGCGGGAGTATTGGTGCAGTACTTC.

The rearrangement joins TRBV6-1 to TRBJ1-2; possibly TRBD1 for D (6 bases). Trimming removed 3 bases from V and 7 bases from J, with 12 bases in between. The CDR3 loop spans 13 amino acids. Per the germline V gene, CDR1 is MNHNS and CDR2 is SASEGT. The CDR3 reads CASSEQGRGGYTF. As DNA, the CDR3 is TGTGCCAGCAGTGAGCAGGGGCGGGGTGGCTACACCTTC.

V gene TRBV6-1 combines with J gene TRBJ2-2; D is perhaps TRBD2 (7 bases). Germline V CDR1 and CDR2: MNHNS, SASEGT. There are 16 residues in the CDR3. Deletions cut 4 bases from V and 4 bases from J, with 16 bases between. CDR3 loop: CASSVGGGVGTGELFF. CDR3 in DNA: TGTGCCAGCAGTGTCGGAGGGGGGGTCGGCACCGGGGAGCTGTTTTTT.

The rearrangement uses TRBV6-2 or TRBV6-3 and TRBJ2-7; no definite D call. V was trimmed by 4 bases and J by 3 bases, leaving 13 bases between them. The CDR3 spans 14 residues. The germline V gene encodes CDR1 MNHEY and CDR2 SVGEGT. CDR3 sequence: CASSSSLRNYEQYF. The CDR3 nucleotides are TGTGCCAGCAGTTCCTCCTTACGGAACTACGAGCAGTACTTC.

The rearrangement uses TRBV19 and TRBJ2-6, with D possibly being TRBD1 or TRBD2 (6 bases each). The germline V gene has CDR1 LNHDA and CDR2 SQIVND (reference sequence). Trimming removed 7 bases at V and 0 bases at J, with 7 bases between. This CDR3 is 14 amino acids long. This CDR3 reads CASKGGSGANVLTF. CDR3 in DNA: TGTGCCAGTAAGGGGGGCTCTGGGGCCAACGTCCTGACTTTC.

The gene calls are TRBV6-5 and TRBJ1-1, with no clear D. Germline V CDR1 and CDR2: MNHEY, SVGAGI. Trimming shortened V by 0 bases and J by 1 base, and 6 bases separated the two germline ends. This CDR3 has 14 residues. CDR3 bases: TGTGCCAGCAGTTACTCAACTGGGAACACTGAAGCTTTCTTT. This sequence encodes CASSYSTGNTEAFF.

This CDR3 is CARSSAVQETQYF. Written as DNA, the CDR3 is TGTGCCAGAAGCTCGGCGGTCCAAGAGACCCAGTACTTC. The V and J genes are TRBV5-3 and TRBJ2-5; D ambiguous. TRBV5-3 falls under the ORF class, with uncertain function. CDR3 size: 13 residues. With 3 bases removed from V and 1 base from J, the gap between germline ends came to 7 bases.

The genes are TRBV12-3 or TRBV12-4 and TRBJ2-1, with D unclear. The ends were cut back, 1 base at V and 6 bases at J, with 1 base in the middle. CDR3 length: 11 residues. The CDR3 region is CASSLGNEQFF. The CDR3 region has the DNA TGTGCCAGCAGTTTAGGCAATGAGCAGTTCTTC.

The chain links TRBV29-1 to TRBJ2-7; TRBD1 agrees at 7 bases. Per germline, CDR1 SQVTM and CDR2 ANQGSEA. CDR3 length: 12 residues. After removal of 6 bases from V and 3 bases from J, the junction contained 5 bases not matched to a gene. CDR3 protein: CSVITGVYEQYF. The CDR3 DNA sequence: TGCAGCGTCATTACAGGGGTCTACGAGCAGTACTTC.

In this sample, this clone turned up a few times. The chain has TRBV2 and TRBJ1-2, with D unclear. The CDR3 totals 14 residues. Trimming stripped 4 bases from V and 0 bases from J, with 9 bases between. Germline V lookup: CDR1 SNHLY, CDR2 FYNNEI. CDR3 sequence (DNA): TGTGCCAGCAGTGGGGAAGCTACTAACTATGGCTACACCTTC. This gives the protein CASSGEATNYGYTF.